The source of this TCR beta chain is a study of T-cell reconstitution after alpha-beta-depleted transplantation in children. The authors prepared the TCRbeta library with unique molecular identifiers. TCRdb ran MiXCR on the PCR reads and lists one entry per CDR3 protein. The sample yields 600,000 to 700,000 distinct CDR3 sequences, 15% to 20% seen once. This clonotype was detected only a few times. The CDR3 runs to 17 residues. V lost 5 bases and J lost 8; bases outside the gene matches: 9. The input for sequencing was PBMCs from the stem cell graft donor, taken from the stem cell graft. The chain carries TRBV12-3 or TRBV12-4 and TRBJ2-2, with 15 bases lining up with TRBD2. The receptor was derived from a human donor who donated a stem cell graft to a child with acute myeloid leukemia. The CDR3 loop is CASSRGLAGGPAGELFF. The CDR3 DNA follows: TGTGCCAGCAGTCGAGGACTAGCGGGGGGGCCCGCGGGGGAGCTGTTTTTT.